This T cell receptor (beta chain) stems from a study of early T cells in non-severe SARS-CoV-2 infection. At the level of the study: Sequencing was performed on bulk RNA from unsorted whole blood, leaving chains unpaired.

cDNA molecules, individually, were tagged with unique molecular identifiers. MiXCR, applied by TCRdb to the 5' RACE reads, yields one record per CDR3 protein. The sample carries 52,000 or so distinct CDR3 sequences, around 6.6% recorded once. This clonotype came up many times. The CDR3 length is 15 residues. Trimming took 2 bases from V and 8 from J, leaving 16 bases between them. The gene calls are TRBV12-3 or TRBV12-4 and TRBJ2-4; D is undetermined. The sample here was whole blood, taken at baseline. This clonotype was obtained from an adult who was a healthcare worker with PCR-confirmed SARS-CoV-2 infection or an uninfected control (not recorded which). As DNA, the CDR3 is TGTGCCAGCAGTTTACGCCGGGTCCCCGCTGACATTCAGTACTTC. This translates into CASSLRRVPADIQYF.